This T cell receptor beta chain appears in the sequencing data of a study of cytomegalovirus exposure and HLA in healthy donors. Findings and limits, study-wide: Several of the most significant clusters were apparently associated with common viral pathogens in a later analysis. Researchers had no immune exposure information except CMV serostatus available. What a later analysis reportedly showed was that an Asian-associated ancestry cluster had fewer N-insertions than the approximately 720-donor mean.

The CDR3 contains 14 residues. Germline V gene data show CDR1 as SEHNR and CDR2 as FQNEAQ (reference sequence). Trimming removed 4 bases from V and 5 bases from J, with 14 bases in between. The PCR was carried out with 60 Vbeta primers and 13 Jbeta primers. Libraries were prepared by immunoSEQ multiplex PCR; TCRdb keeps only in-frame clonotypes and omits some of them. The repertoire holds some 160,000 clones, with 65% to 85% as singletons. This clone was recorded only once. Antigen unknown. The origin of this receptor is a woman under 30 in good health and CMV-seronegative. This sequence joins TRBV7-9 and TRBJ2-5; D might be TRBD1 (5 bases). The material sequenced was PBMCs. The CDR3 DNA is TGTGCCAGCAGCTACTCACAGGAAAGGGAGACCCAGTACTTC. Translated, it gives CASSYSQERETQYF.